This is a list of T cell receptor beta chains from one sample in a study of T-cell memory formation after mild COVID-19. Each CDR3 protein gets one entry after TCRdb re-called the 5' RACE reads with MiXCR. This table has roughly 580,000 distinct CDR3 sequences, 18% appearing once. Sequenced material: PBMCs or a T cell subset sorted from them (not recorded which). These TCRs come from an adult woman who had mild COVID-19 (a few samples of this study predate the infection). Cell type and time point are not known. CDR3s include the opening cysteine and the closing phenylalanine or tryptophan. D genes are given only for firm matches. Size values are once, few and many counts, or a class for expanded clones, and some rows have none.

>.|few|TRBV3-1|TRBJ1-1
TGTGCCAGCAGCCGTGGGGGGCTTGACACTGAAGCTTTCTTT
CASSRGGLDTEAFF
>TRBD1|.|TRBV19|TRBJ1-1
TGTGCCAGTAGTATCACAGGGGGAGTTTTTGGAGCTTTCTTT
CASSITGGVFGAFF
>.|.|TRBV4-2|TRBJ2-7
TGTGCCAGCAGCCAAGAAGGCGTGATCTACGAGCAGTACTTC
CASSQEGVIYEQYF
>TRBD1|.|TRBV5-1|TRBJ1-1
TGCGCCAGCCGACACGGGACAGATATCATGAACACTGAAGCTTTCTTT
CASRHGTDIMNTEAFF
>.|few|TRBV5-1|TRBJ2-2
TGCGCCAGCAGGGCAGGGTTCACCGGGGAGCTGTTTTTT
CASRAGFTGELFF
>TRBD1|.|TRBV4-1|TRBJ2-7
TGCGCCAGCAGCCAAGATGGCATCACAGGGGCTGGAGAGCAGTACTTC
CASSQDGITGAGEQYF
>.|.|TRBV7-9|TRBJ2-3
TGTGCCAGCAGCTTCAGGAGACAGTCATACTCTAGCACAGATACGCAGTATTTT
CASSFRRQSYSSTDTQYF
>TRBD2|few|TRBV4-3|TRBJ2-3
TGCGCCAGCAGCCAAGATCGGGGAGTAGCGGGAGCGGAGAGAGATACGCAGTATTTT
CASSQDRGVAGAERDTQYF
>.|.|TRBV23-1|TRBJ2-5
TGCGCCAGCAGTACCCAGCAGGGTCAGACCCAGTACTTC
CASSTQQGQTQYF
>.|.|TRBV5-5|TRBJ2-7
TGTGCCAGCAGCCAAGCCCCGGCCCGATACGAGCAGTACTTC
CASSQAPARYEQYF
>TRBD2|.|TRBV7-9|TRBJ2-2
TGTGCCAGCAGCCGGACTAGCAAGGACACCGGGGAGCTGTTTTTT
CASSRTSKDTGELFF
>TRBD1|many|TRBV5-1|TRBJ2-7
TGCGCCAGCAATCCATCTGGGACAGGTTACGAGCAGTACTTC
CASNPSGTGYEQYF
>.|.|TRBV12-3/TRBV12-4|TRBJ1-5
TGTGCCAGCCGTGTGCTGGGGAGCAATCAGCCCCAGCATTTT
CASRVLGSNQPQHF
>TRBD1|.|TRBV12-3/TRBV12-4|TRBJ2-1
TGTGCCAGCACCCTGACAGGGCCCTACAATGAGCAGTTCTTC
CASTLTGPYNEQFF
>TRBD1|many|TRBV12-3/TRBV12-4|TRBJ2-7
TGTGCCAGCACCTCCCAAGGACAGGGGTTGTACGAGCAGTACTTC
CASTSQGQGLYEQYF
>.|.|TRBV6-2/TRBV6-3|TRBJ1-5
TGTGCCAGCAGTTCGTGGGATCAGCCCCAGCATTTT
CASSSWDQPQHF
>TRBD1|.|TRBV27|TRBJ2-7
TGTGCCAGCAGTTTCCGGGACAGATCCTACGAGCAGTACTTC
CASSFRDRSYEQYF
>.|few|TRBV6-5|TRBJ1-1
TGTGCCAGCAGCGATTCCGACAGGATGAACACTGAAGCTTTCTTT
CASSDSDRMNTEAFF
>.|.|TRBV5-5|TRBJ1-2
TGTGCCAGCACGGGTTGGGAGTTTAGTGGCTACACCTTC
CASTGWEFSGYTF
>.|.|TRBV12-3/TRBV12-4|TRBJ1-6
TGTGCCAGCAGCCGTGCCGGGTCTACTAATTCACCCCTCCACTTT
CASSRAGSTNSPLHF
>TRBD2|.|TRBV5-1|TRBJ2-7
TGCGCCAGCAGACACGGGGCGGGGGGATTAGACGAGCAGTACTTC
CASRHGAGGLDEQYF
>TRBD2|many|TRBV7-8|TRBJ2-1
TGTGCCAGCAGCTTAGTATCCCGCCCCGTAGCGTCTTCGGGGGGTTTTGAGTTCTTC
CASSLVSRPVASSGGFEFF
>TRBD1|few|TRBV13|TRBJ1-1
TGTGCCAGCAGCACCCGGGACAGGACCTACACTGAAGCTTTCTTT
CASSTRDRTYTEAFF
>TRBD1|few|TRBV5-1|TRBJ1-4
TGCGCCAGCAGCCCCGGACAGGCCGGACTTAATGAAAAACTGTTTTTT
CASSPGQAGLNEKLFF
>TRBD1|.|TRBV29-1|TRBJ1-1
TGCAGCGCCCAGGGGGTAGCGAACACTGAAGCTTTCTTT
CSAQGVANTEAFF
>.|.|TRBV15|TRBJ2-6
TGTGCCACCAGCTCTAGGGGCTCTGGGGCCAACGTCCTGACTTTC
CATSSRGSGANVLTF
>TRBD1|few|TRBV12-3/TRBV12-4|TRBJ2-6
TGTGCCAGCAGAGGACAGGCCCTCCACTCTGGGGCCAACGTCCTGACTTTC
CASRGQALHSGANVLTF
>.|few|TRBV5-1|TRBJ2-7
TGCGCCAGCAGCCCAGGGACATACTCCTACGAGCAGTACTTC
CASSPGTYSYEQYF
>.|few|TRBV4-2|TRBJ1-5
TGTGCCAGCAGCCACGAGGGGATGAATCAGCCCCAGCATTTT
CASSHEGMNQPQHF
>TRBD1|.|TRBV5-1|TRBJ1-2
TGCGCCAGCAGCTTGGGTGAGGGGGCGAGAGACGGCTACACCTTC
CASSLGEGARDGYTF
>.|few|TRBV7-2|TRBJ2-1
TGTGCCAGCAGCTTAGCCGCGCGACGGTTCTTC
CASSLAARRFF
>.|.|TRBV7-9|TRBJ1-1
TGTGCCAGCAGCCGTGCCCTGGAGGTCCTGAACACTGAAGCTTTCTTT
CASSRALEVLNTEAFF
>.|few|TRBV10-3|TRBJ2-5
TGTGCCTCGGGACACAAAGAGACCCAGTACTTC
CASGHKETQYF
>.|many|TRBV7-2|TRBJ2-2
TGTGCCAGCAGCTTAGGATGGGGGAACACCGGGGAGCTGTTTTTT
CASSLGWGNTGELFF
>TRBD1|.|TRBV6-2/TRBV6-3|TRBJ2-2
TGTGCCAGCAGTTACAGGGGGCGAGCCACCGGGGAGCTGTTTTTT
CASSYRGRATGELFF
>.|many|TRBV5-1|TRBJ1-2
TGCGCCAGCAGCTTTCGAGGAATGCACGGCTACACCTTC
CASSFRGMHGYTF
>.|few|TRBV10-3|TRBJ2-3
TGTGCCATCAGTCAACCAGGCCCCAGGACAGATACGCAGTATTTT
CAISQPGPRTDTQYF
>.|few|TRBV24-1|TRBJ1-5
TGTGCCACCAGTGATTCCGGCGACACTGCCAATCAGCCCCAGCATTTT
CATSDSGDTANQPQHF
>.|.|TRBV3-1|TRBJ1-1
TGTGCCAGCAGCCAACTTGCAGGATCTGAAGCTTTCTTT
CASSQLAGSEAFF
>.|few|TRBV14|TRBJ2-3
TGTGCCAGCAGCCAGGGGGGGCGGAATACGCAGTATTTT
CASSQGGRNTQYF
>TRBD1|.|TRBV20-1|TRBJ2-7
TGCAGTGCTAGCTCCCTGGACAGGGTCGGGTACGAGCAGTACTTC
CSASSLDRVGYEQYF
>.|once|TRBV6-6|TRBJ2-2
TGTGCCAGCAGTTATGACTACCTCGCCGGGGAGCTGTTTTTT
CASSYDYLAGELFF
>TRBD1|.|TRBV7-6|TRBJ1-6
TGTGCCAGCAGCCCGGGACAGAGCTCCTATAATTCACCCCTCCACTTT
CASSPGQSSYNSPLHF
>.|.|TRBV2|TRBJ2-5
TGTGCCAGCAGTGTCGGGCTAGGATCGAGTGAGACCCAGTACTTC
CASSVGLGSSETQYF
>TRBD2|.|TRBV19|TRBJ2-5
TGTGCCAGTAAACCTAGCGGGAGTGAGACCCAGTACTTC
CASKPSGSETQYF
>.|.|TRBV4-2|TRBJ2-7
TGTGCCAGCAGCCAAGATCCCCCGAGTTTATCCTACGAGCAGTACTTC
CASSQDPPSLSYEQYF
>.|.|TRBV12-3/TRBV12-4|TRBJ1-2
TGTGCCAGCAGTTTGGCCCTCAGAGGCGGCTACACCTTC
CASSLALRGGYTF
>.|.|TRBV20-1|TRBJ2-7
TGCAGTGCTATTGGGGCCGGGTACGAGCAGTACTTC
CSAIGAGYEQYF
>TRBD1|.|TRBV6-5|TRBJ2-1
TGTGCCAGCAGACCCGACAGGGTCCCCTACAATGAGCAGTTCTTC
CASRPDRVPYNEQFF
>.|few|TRBV2|TRBJ2-4
TGTGCCAGCCGCCGGATTGTAGGGATTCAGTACTTC
CASRRIVGIQYF
>TRBD1|few|TRBV12-3/TRBV12-4|TRBJ1-5
TGTGCCAGCAGTTTATTGACAGGGAGACAGCCCCAGCATTTT
CASSLLTGRQPQHF
>.|.|TRBV12-3/TRBV12-4|TRBJ2-7
TGTGCCAGCAGTTTGTCGGCAGGGTGGTCCTACGAGCAGTACTTC
CASSLSAGWSYEQYF
>TRBD2|many|TRBV20-1|TRBJ2-7
TGCAGTGCTAGGAGACTAGCGGGAGAAGTTGGGGAGCAGTACTTC
CSARRLAGEVGEQYF
>.|many|TRBV29-1|TRBJ2-7
TGCAGCGCTCGATACGGGGGCGAGCAGTACTTC
CSARYGGEQYF